A single sample is the source of the 21 T cell receptor beta chains below, sequenced in a study of spatial heterogeneity in lung cancer. Study findings and constraints: Counts of expanded intratumoral alpha and beta TCRs tracked tumor mutation counts.

The sample's time point: sample taken at primary tumor resection. The antigens these receptors bind are not known. TCRdb analysed the 5' RACE reads with MiXCR anew, one entry per CDR3 protein. The sample has several thousand distinct CDR3 sequences, about 8% seen once; the top ten hold 28%. The starting material was lung tumor tissue, obtained at surgery. Receptors originate from a female donor with early-stage non-small cell lung cancer.

This clonotype is medium-sized in the sample. The library was prepared for alpha chains; this beta chain is a stray read, so its frequency means little. The CDR3 DNA follows: TGTGCCATCAGGGATAGCGAGGTTCCAGAGACCCAGTACTTC. Protein: CAIRDSEVPETQYF. The genes are TRBV10-3 and TRBJ2-5; D perhaps matches TRBD2 (5 bases). The germline CDR1 and CDR2 sequences are ENHRY and SYGVKD. There are 14 residues in the CDR3. V was shortened by 6 bases and J by 4 bases, with 15 bases between the two germline ends.

As to this clonotype: Being off target in a library aimed at alpha chains, this beta chain has a size of little meaning. The V call is TRBV11-1, the J call TRBJ2-7, with TRBD1 matching over 10 bases. Germline CDR1 is SGHAT and CDR2 is FQDESV (reference sequence). Unmatched junction bases numbered 13, after V lost 5 bases and J lost 6 bases. The CDR3 extends over 16 amino acids. The CDR3 DNA follows: TGTGCCAGCAGCAACGACCGGGACAGGGGATTTTCCGAGCAGTACTTC. Amino acids: CASSNDRDRGFSEQYF.

This clonotype was picked up many times. With the library built for alpha chains, this beta chain is off target and its frequency is not meaningful. V gene TRBV20-1 combines with J gene TRBJ2-7, with 10 bases lining up with TRBD1. From germline, CDR1 is DFQATT and CDR2 SNEGSKA (reference sequence). This CDR3 is built from 14 residues. V lost 7 bases, J lost 4 bases, and 10 bases stayed unmatched. CDR3 amino acids: CSGMDRDRGYEQYF. The DNA for the CDR3 is TGCAGTGGGATGGACCGGGACAGGGGATACGAGCAGTACTTC.

This clonotype came up many times. With the library built for alpha chains, this beta chain is off target and its frequency is not meaningful. The chain links TRBV5-1 to TRBJ2-7; tentative D call: TRBD1 (5 bases). Germline V CDR1 and CDR2: SGHRS, YFSETQ. This CDR3 is 14 amino acids long. Trimming shortened V by 9 bases and J by 5 bases, and 21 bases separated the two germline ends. Here the CDR3 reads CANPGVPGKHEQYF. The CDR3 region has the DNA TGCGCCAACCCGGGCGTCCCAGGGAAGCACGAGCAGTACTTC.

This clonotype was counted at least ten times. Found in a library prepared for alpha chains, this beta chain is an off-target read, and its abundance has little meaning. The CDR3 region has the DNA TGTGCCAGCAGCTTAGCGCGAGGGGTCGAGCAGTACTTC. Protein sequence: CASSLARGVEQYF. The chain employs TRBV7-2 and TRBJ2-7; perhaps D is TRBD1 or TRBD2 (5 bases each). Trimming cost V 0 bases and J 6 bases, with 9 bases left between them. The CDR3 has 13 amino acids. Looked up from germline, CDR1 is SGHTA and CDR2 is FQGNSA. Based on the CDR3 plus reference TRBV7-2 and TRBJ2-7, the full variable domain is GAGVSQSPSNKVTEKGKDVELRCDPISGHTALYWYRQSLGQGLEFLIYFQGNSAPDKSGLPSDRFSAERTGGSVSTLTIQRTQQEDSAVYLCASSLARGVEQYFGPGTRLTVT.

This clonotype was seen ten or more times. The library was designed around alpha chains, so this beta chain is a stray read whose abundance carries little weight. V is TRBV5-6 and J is TRBJ1-3; possibly TRBD1 for D (6 bases). The V end lost 0 bases, the J end lost 0 bases, and 7 bases lay between the germline ends. CDR1 and CDR2 (germline): SGHDT, YYEEEE. The CDR3 extends over 15 amino acids. CDR3: CASSLGTASGNTIYF. DNA for the CDR3: TGTGCCAGCAGCTTGGGGACAGCCTCTGGAAACACCATATATTTT.

There are many counts of this clonotype. This beta chain is a stray sequence in a library constructed for alpha chains; its clone size is not meaningful. The V gene is TRBV18, the J gene TRBJ1-5, with a weak D call TRBD1 (5 bases). The CDR3 extends over 14 amino acids. The ends were cut back, 3 bases at V and 15 bases at J, with 21 bases in the middle. Germline V lookup: CDR1 KGHSH, CDR2 LQKENI. CDR3 DNA sequence: TGTGCCAGCTCACCGCGCCGGGGGGAGGGGAGAAGGCATTTT. This codes for CASSPRRGEGRRHF.

This clonotype occurred many times. Found in a library prepared for alpha chains, this beta chain is an off-target read, and its abundance has little meaning. This chain links TRBV7-9 with TRBJ2-5, with D possibly being TRBD1 (5 bases). CDR3 length: 14 amino acids. Looked up from germline, CDR1 is SEHNR and CDR2 is FQNEAQ (reference sequence). V shed 5 bases and J shed 4 bases, with 14 bases lying between them. CDR3 DNA sequence: TGTGCCAGCAGCCTAAATACAGGTGGAGAGACCCAGTACTTC. Its translation: CASSLNTGGETQYF.

This clonotype was seen repeatedly, ten times or more. This beta chain slipped into a library made for alpha chains as a stray read, so its size is not meaningful. This chain uses TRBV20-1 with TRBJ2-5; 7 bases match TRBD1. The ends lost 5 bases at V and 4 bases at J; junction bases unmatched: 19. This CDR3 has 17 residues. Germline CDR1 and CDR2: DFQATT and SNEGSKA (reference sequence). CDR3 coding DNA: TGCAGTGCTCACTCCCCGACCACAGGGGAGAGGGGAGAGACCCAGTACTTC. Its translation is CSAHSPTTGERGETQYF.

This clonotype counts as medium-sized. This beta chain is a stray sequence in a library constructed for alpha chains; its clone size is not meaningful. The rearrangement links TRBV20-1 to TRBJ2-3; the match to TRBD2 covers 13 bases. Germline V CDR1 and CDR2: DFQATT, SNEGSKA (reference sequence). The junction had 7 bases not matched to a gene; V was cut back by 4 bases and J by 6 bases. The CDR3 has 15 amino acids. The CDR3 loop reads CSAIQLAGGEDTQYF. The CDR3 DNA reads TGCAGTGCTATTCAACTAGCGGGGGGGGAGGATACGCAGTATTTT.

At least ten counts were recorded for this clonotype. This beta chain appears as a stray read in a library generated for alpha chains; its size is not informative. The genes are TRBV7-9 and TRBJ2-3, with D possibly TRBD2 on 6 matching bases. This CDR3 contains 15 residues. The V and J ends lost 1 base and 3 bases respectively, with 11 bases between them. Germline-derived CDR1 and CDR2 are SEHNR and FQNEAQ (reference sequence). CDR3 nucleotide sequence: TGTGCCAGCAGCTTAGTAGAGGCGGGGACAGATACGCAGTATTTT. It encodes CASSLVEAGTDTQYF.

This clonotype was counted ten times or more. As an off-target read in a library built for alpha chains, this beta chain has a frequency of little significance. The chain links TRBV5-6 to TRBJ2-7; D is possibly TRBD2 (6 bases). Trimming shortened V by 2 bases and J by 4 bases, and 19 bases separated the two germline ends. The CDR3 runs to 16 residues. CDR1 is SGHDT, CDR2 YYEEEE, per germline. CDR3 nucleotides: TGTGCCAGCAGCTTCAAGTCCGGGACTGTGTCTTACGAGCAGTACTTC. Translated: CASSFKSGTVSYEQYF.

This clonotype is large within its sample. Within a library made for alpha chains, this beta chain is off target, and its count is uninformative. The V and J genes are TRBV7-2 and TRBJ1-2, with D possibly matching TRBD1 (6 bases). V was cut by 1 base and J by 7 bases, with 13 bases left in between. The CDR3 contains 14 residues. CDR1 and CDR2 from the germline V gene are SGHTA and FQGNSA. CDR3 bases: TGTGCCAGCAGCTTAGAGCGGGGGCGCTTTGGCTACACCTTC. Its protein product is CASSLERGRFGYTF.

For this clonotype: This beta chain slipped into a library made for alpha chains as a stray read, so its size is not meaningful. The gene calls are TRBV5-1 and TRBJ2-3, with a tentative D call TRBD2 (6 bases). Germline assignment: CDR1 SGHRS and CDR2 YFSETQ. The ends were cut back, 0 bases at V and 13 bases at J, with 15 bases in the middle. This CDR3 is 13 amino acids long. In DNA form, the CDR3 reads TGCGCCAGCAGCTTGGGGGACTCGGGCATTAAGTATTTT. The encoded protein is CASSLGDSGIKYF. Filled out from reference TRBV5-1 and TRBJ2-3, the complete variable domain reads KAGVTQTPRYLIKTRGQQVTLSCSPISGHRSVSWYQQTPGQGLQFLFEYFSETQRNKGNFPGRFSGRQFSNSRSEMNVSTLELGDSALYLCASSLGDSGIKYFGPGTRLTVL.

Many counts were recorded for this clonotype. Because the library targeted alpha chains, this beta chain is an off-target read whose size means little. The V call is TRBV11-3, the J call TRBJ1-6; 8 bases align to TRBD1. With 1 base clipped from V and 4 bases from J, the junction kept 12 bases outside the gene matches. The CDR3 contains 19 residues. Germline CDR1 SGHNT, CDR2 YENEEA. The CDR3: CASSLVVDRGLMYNSPLHF. The CDR3 DNA reads as TGTGCCAGCAGCTTAGTTGTCGACAGGGGATTGATGTATAATTCACCCCTCCACTTT.

This clonotype is deemed medium-sized. Because this beta chain is a stray read in a library intended to capture alpha chains, its abundance should not be given much weight. The gene calls are TRBV6-2 or TRBV6-3 and TRBJ2-7, with D possibly TRBD1 on 6 matching bases. Germline V gene sequence: CDR1 MNHEY, CDR2 SVGEGT. The CDR3 is 15 residues long. V was trimmed by 0 bases and J by 0 bases, leaving 9 bases between them. This CDR3 is CASSYSDSGSYEQYF. In DNA form, the CDR3 reads TGTGCCAGCAGTTACTCGGACAGCGGCTCCTACGAGCAGTACTTC.

This clonotype was picked up many times. The library was designed around alpha chains, so this beta chain is a stray read whose abundance carries little weight. This sequence joins TRBV7-2 and TRBJ1-6; TRBD1 is a possible D gene (6 bases). CDR3 length equals 15 residues. Trimming pared 1 base from V and 7 bases from J, leaving 11 bases between. Germline loops: CDR1 SGHTA, CDR2 FQGNSA. Here the CDR3 DNA reads TGTGCCAGCAGCTTAGGCAGGGGCGCGAATTCACCCCTCCACTTT. This codes for CASSLGRGANSPLHF.

Many counts were recorded for this clonotype. In a library made to pick up alpha chains, this beta chain is a stray read with a size that means little. V and J are TRBV15 and TRBJ2-1; 9 positions agree with TRBD2. The CDR3 spans 15 residues. The V gene end was trimmed by 0 bases and the J gene end by 5 bases; junction bases not matched to a gene: 2. CDR1 and CDR2 (germline): LNHNV, YYDKDF (reference sequence). CDR3 in DNA: TGTGCCACCAGCAGAGAACTAGCGGGCCACAATGAGCAGTTCTTC. It is translated as CATSRELAGHNEQFF.

A single count supports this clonotype. A library prepared for alpha chains yielded this beta chain as an off-target read; its size is of little meaning. This CDR3 reads CASSQGRLNTGELFF. The CDR3 coding sequence is TGTGCCAGCAGCCAGGGTCGGCTGAACACCGGGGAGCTGTTTTTT. The chain recombines TRBV3-1 with TRBJ2-2; D remains unclear. In germline, CDR1 is LGHDT, CDR2 YNNKEL (reference sequence). V was trimmed by 3 bases and J by 1 base, leaving 9 bases between them. This CDR3 region has 15 residues.

In its sample, this clonotype is medium-sized. A library made for alpha chains picked up this beta chain off target, so its size means little. The chain is built from TRBV5-1 and TRBJ1-2; no reliable D call. The CDR3 loop spans 13 amino acids. V dropped 3 bases and J dropped 4 bases, with 10 bases sitting between them. CDR1 SGHRS and CDR2 YFSETQ come from the germline V gene. CDR3 protein: CASSWEKTYGYTF. CDR3 coding DNA: TGCGCCAGCAGCTGGGAGAAGACCTATGGCTACACCTTC.

This clonotype was seen ten or more times. Within a library made for alpha chains, this beta chain is off target, and its count is uninformative. The V and J genes are TRBV19 and TRBJ2-2; TRBD1 aligns across 9 bases. This CDR3 comprises 15 residues. Looked up from germline, CDR1 is LNHDA and CDR2 is SQIVND (reference sequence). V shed 5 bases and J 5 bases; nucleotides not matched to a gene: 6. The CDR3 reads CASSPQTGGTGELFF. For the CDR3, the DNA is TGTGCCAGTAGTCCCCAGACAGGGGGTACCGGGGAGCTGTTTTTT. Based on the CDR3 plus reference TRBV19 and TRBJ2-2, the full variable domain is DGGITQSPKYLFRKEGQNVTLSCEQNLNHDAMYWYRQDPGQGLRLIYYSQIVNDFQKGDIAEGYSVSREKKESFPLTVTSAQKNPTAFYLCASSPQTGGTGELFFGEGSRLTVL.